This T cell receptor beta chain was profiled in a study of CD8 T cells in ankylosing spondylitis. Whole-study findings and limits: A subset of motif variants has previously been described in the synovial fluid and blood of reactive arthritis. Disease-linked clones bore a CD8+ phenotype and were relatively rare in peripheral blood. Reportedly, significant enrichment of disease-linked clones occurred in matched ankylosing spondylitis synovial fluid.

In making TCR beta libraries, quantitative 5'-RACE with molecular barcodes was used. MiXCR was run by TCRdb on the 5' RACE reads, yielding one entry per CDR3 protein. Of a few hundred thousand distinct CDR3 sequences listed, under 25% were seen once; the top ten hold around 3.2%. Trimming took off 2 bases at V and 0 bases at J, with 6 bases between the two ends. Germline V gene data show CDR1 as ENHRY and CDR2 as SYGVKD. This CDR3 spans 14 amino acids. This clonotype has more than one count but fewer than ten. The antigen is not known. This receptor was taken from a female donor with ankylosing spondylitis or in good health (not recorded which). The genes are TRBV10-3 and TRBJ2-3; D not certain. Sequenced material: blood, either unsorted or a sorted T cell fraction (not recorded which). The CDR3 region is CAISEVSSTDTQYF. The CDR3 nucleotides read TGTGCCATCAGTGAGGTGTCTAGCACAGATACGCAGTATTTT.